A selection of T cell receptor beta chains follows, all from one sample in a study of T cell responses to AZD1222 COVID-19 vaccine. Using immunoSEQ multiplex PCR, the repertoire was profiled, and TCRdb retains in-frame clones only, with some absent. This table has 100,000 to 140,000 clones, roughly nine tenths appearing once. The input for sequencing was peripheral blood, taken on day 0 of AZD1222 vaccination. These TCRs come from an adult in good health. Each CDR3 is given with its conserved first and last residue. A D gene is named only where the DNA matches it firmly.

d_call: -; v_call: TRBV2; j_call: TRBJ1-2; cdr3_nt: TGTGCCAGCAGTGATGAGGGCTATGGCTACACCTTC; cdr3_aa: CASSDEGYGYTF
d_call: -; v_call: TRBV7-2; j_call: TRBJ2-7; cdr3_nt: TGTGCCAGCAGCTACGGCAGGGCTTACGAGCAGTACTTC; cdr3_aa: CASSYGRAYEQYF
d_call: -; v_call: TRBV7-9; j_call: TRBJ2-4; cdr3_nt: TGTGCCAGAACAGGGAAAAACATTCAGTACTTC; cdr3_aa: CARTGKNIQYF
d_call: -; v_call: TRBV12-3/TRBV12-4; j_call: TRBJ2-4; cdr3_nt: TGTGCCAGCAGGCTCAAAAACATTCAGTACTTC; cdr3_aa: CASRLKNIQYF
d_call: TRBD1; v_call: TRBV28; j_call: TRBJ1-1; cdr3_nt: TGTGCCAGCAGGCCCAGGGGGCAGACTGAAGCTTTCTTT; cdr3_aa: CASRPRGQTEAFF
d_call: -; v_call: TRBV24-1; j_call: TRBJ1-5; cdr3_nt: TGTGCCACCAGTGATTTGCACCGGGCTAATTATAGCAATCAGCCCCAGCATTTT; cdr3_aa: CATSDLHRANYSNQPQHF
d_call: -; v_call: TRBV7-6; j_call: TRBJ2-5; cdr3_nt: TGTGCCAGCAGCTTTTCCCCCGATAGGGGGGTGGAGACCCAGTACTTC; cdr3_aa: CASSFSPDRGVETQYF
d_call: -; v_call: TRBV15; j_call: TRBJ1-1; cdr3_nt: TGTGCCACCAGCAGAGATTGGGGGGGCACTGAAGCTTTCTTT; cdr3_aa: CATSRDWGGTEAFF
d_call: -; v_call: TRBV7-2; j_call: TRBJ1-5; cdr3_nt: TGTGCCAGCAGCTCGGGACTTTCTGGCAATCAGCCCCAGCATTTT; cdr3_aa: CASSSGLSGNQPQHF
d_call: -; v_call: TRBV2; j_call: TRBJ1-1; cdr3_nt: TGTGCCAGGCGGAGGGGTGATGAAGCTTTCTTT; cdr3_aa: CARRRGDEAFF
d_call: -; v_call: TRBV5-1; j_call: TRBJ2-7; cdr3_nt: TGCGCCAGCAGCTTCGTATTAGGGACGAGCGAGCAGTACTTC; cdr3_aa: CASSFVLGTSEQYF
d_call: -; v_call: TRBV6-4; j_call: TRBJ1-5; cdr3_nt: TGTGCCAGCACGGCTTATAGCAATCAGCCCCAGCATTTT; cdr3_aa: CASTAYSNQPQHF
d_call: -; v_call: TRBV27; j_call: TRBJ2-5; cdr3_nt: TGTGCCAGCAGTCCTGTGGCGGGGGCTGAGACCCAGTACTTC; cdr3_aa: CASSPVAGAETQYF
d_call: TRBD1; v_call: TRBV7-9; j_call: TRBJ2-5; cdr3_nt: TGTGCCAGCAGCTTAGGGCAGGGGGACGACCAAGAGACCCAGTACTTC; cdr3_aa: CASSLGQGDDQETQYF
d_call: TRBD1; v_call: TRBV6-6; j_call: TRBJ1-5; cdr3_nt: TGTGCCAGCAGTTATCCCGACAGGGTTGGTCAGCCCCAGCATTTT; cdr3_aa: CASSYPDRVGQPQHF
d_call: -; v_call: TRBV7-2; j_call: TRBJ1-2; cdr3_nt: TGTGCCAGCGGGGGGAACTATGGCTACACCTTC; cdr3_aa: CASGGNYGYTF
d_call: -; v_call: TRBV7-3; j_call: TRBJ2-2; cdr3_nt: TGTGCCAGCGGGATTATCCCCGGGGAGCTGTTTTTT; cdr3_aa: CASGIIPGELFF
d_call: -; v_call: TRBV19; j_call: TRBJ2-5; cdr3_nt: TGTGCCAGTAGCCGACGGTACCAAGAGACCCAGTACTTC; cdr3_aa: CASSRRYQETQYF
d_call: -; v_call: TRBV18; j_call: TRBJ1-1; cdr3_nt: TGTGCCAGCTCACCAGGAGGGCACACTGAAGCTTTCTTT; cdr3_aa: CASSPGGHTEAFF
d_call: -; v_call: TRBV28; j_call: TRBJ2-5; cdr3_nt: TGTGCCAGCAGTGCGCCGGCCCAAGAGACCCAGTACTTC; cdr3_aa: CASSAPAQETQYF
d_call: -; v_call: TRBV7-9; j_call: TRBJ2-1; cdr3_nt: TGTGCCAGCAGCTTAGAAACTAGCCTCAATGAGCAGTTCTTC; cdr3_aa: CASSLETSLNEQFF
d_call: -; v_call: TRBV4-1; j_call: TRBJ1-6; cdr3_nt: TGCGCCAGCAGCCGGGGAAATAACCTTTCACCCCTCCACTTT; cdr3_aa: CASSRGNNLSPLHF